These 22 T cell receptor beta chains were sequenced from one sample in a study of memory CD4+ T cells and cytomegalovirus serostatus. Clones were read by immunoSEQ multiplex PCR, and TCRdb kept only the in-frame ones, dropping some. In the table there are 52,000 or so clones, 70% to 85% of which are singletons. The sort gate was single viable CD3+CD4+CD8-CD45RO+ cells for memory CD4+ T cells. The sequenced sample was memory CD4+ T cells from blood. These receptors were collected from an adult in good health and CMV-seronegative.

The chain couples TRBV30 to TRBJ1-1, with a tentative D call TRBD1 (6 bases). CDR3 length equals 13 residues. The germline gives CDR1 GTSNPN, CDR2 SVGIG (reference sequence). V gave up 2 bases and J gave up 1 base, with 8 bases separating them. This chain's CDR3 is CAWSRTANTEAFF. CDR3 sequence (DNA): TGTGCCTGGAGTAGGACAGCGAACACTGAAGCTTTCTTT.

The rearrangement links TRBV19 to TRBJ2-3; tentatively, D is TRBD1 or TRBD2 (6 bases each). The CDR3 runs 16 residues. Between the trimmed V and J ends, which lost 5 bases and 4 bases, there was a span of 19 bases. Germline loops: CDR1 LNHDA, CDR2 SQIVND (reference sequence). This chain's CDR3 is CASSWSYREAPDTQYF. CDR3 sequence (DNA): TGTGCCAGTAGTTGGTCCTACAGGGAGGCTCCAGATACGCAGTATTTT. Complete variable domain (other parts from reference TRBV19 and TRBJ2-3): DGGITQSPKYLFRKEGQNVTLSCEQNLNHDAMYWYRQDPGQGLRLIYYSQIVNDFQKGDIAEGYSVSREKKESFPLTVTSAQKNPTAFYLCASSWSYREAPDTQYFGPGTRLTVL.

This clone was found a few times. The CDR3 DNA is TGTGCCAGCAGTGGACAGGGCTACACTGAAGCTTTCTTT. This encodes CASSGQGYTEAFF. The chain has TRBV6-1 and TRBJ1-1, with 7 bases identical to TRBD1. V shed 4 bases and J 3 bases; nucleotides not matched to a gene: 2. The V gene's germline CDR1 is MNHNS and CDR2 SASEGT. The CDR3 is 13 amino acids.

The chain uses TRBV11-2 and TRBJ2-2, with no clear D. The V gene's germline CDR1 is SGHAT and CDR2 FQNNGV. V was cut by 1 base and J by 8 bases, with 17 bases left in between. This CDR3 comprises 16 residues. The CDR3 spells CASSLGGITSRGELFF. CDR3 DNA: TGTGCCAGCAGCTTAGGTGGCATTACCTCTAGAGGGGAGCTGTTTTTT. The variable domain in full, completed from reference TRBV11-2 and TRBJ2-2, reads EAGVAQSPRYKIIEKRQSVAFWCNPISGHATLYWYQQILGQGPKLLIQFQNNGVVDDSQLPKDRFSAERLKGVDSTLKIQPAKLEDSAVYLCASSLGGITSRGELFFGEGSRLTVL.

CDR3 in DNA: TGTGCCAGCACCTTAGGACAGGGGGGCAATCAGCCCCAGCATTTT. Encoded protein: CASTLGQGGNQPQHF. This chain links TRBV6-6 with TRBJ1-5; 10 bases are shared with TRBD1. The CDR3 extends over 15 amino acids. CDR1 and CDR2 (germline): MNHNY, SVGAGI (reference sequence). With 7 bases clipped from V and 2 bases from J, the junction kept 5 bases outside the gene matches.

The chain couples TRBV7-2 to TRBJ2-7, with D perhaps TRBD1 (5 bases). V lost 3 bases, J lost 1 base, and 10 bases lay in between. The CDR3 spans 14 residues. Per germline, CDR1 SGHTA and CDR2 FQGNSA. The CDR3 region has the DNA TGTGCCAGCAGCTTCCAGGGCACTTCCTACGAGCAGTACTTC. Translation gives CASSFQGTSYEQYF.

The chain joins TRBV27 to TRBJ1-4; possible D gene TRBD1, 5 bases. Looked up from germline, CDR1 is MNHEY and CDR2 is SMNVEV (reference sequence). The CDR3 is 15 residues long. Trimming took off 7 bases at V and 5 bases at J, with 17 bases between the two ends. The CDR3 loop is CASTHDSHGNEKLFF. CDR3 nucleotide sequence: TGTGCCAGCACCCACGACAGCCACGGAAATGAAAAACTGTTTTTT.

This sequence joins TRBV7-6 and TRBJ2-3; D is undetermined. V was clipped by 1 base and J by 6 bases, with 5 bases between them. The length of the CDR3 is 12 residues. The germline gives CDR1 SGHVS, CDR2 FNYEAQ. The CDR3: CASSLEGDTQYF. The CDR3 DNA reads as TGTGCCAGCAGCTTAGAAGGGGATACGCAGTATTTT.

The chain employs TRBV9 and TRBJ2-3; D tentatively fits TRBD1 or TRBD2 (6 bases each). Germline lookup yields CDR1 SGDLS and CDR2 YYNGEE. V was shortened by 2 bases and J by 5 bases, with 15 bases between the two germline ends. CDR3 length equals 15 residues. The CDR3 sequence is CASSVSGGRGDTQYF. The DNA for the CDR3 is TGTGCCAGCAGCGTGTCTGGGGGGCGAGGAGATACGCAGTATTTT.

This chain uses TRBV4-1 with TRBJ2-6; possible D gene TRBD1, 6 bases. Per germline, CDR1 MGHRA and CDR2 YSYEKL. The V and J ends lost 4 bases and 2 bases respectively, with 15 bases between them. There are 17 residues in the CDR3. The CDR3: CASSPGTSVTGANVLTF. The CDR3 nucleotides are TGCGCCAGCAGCCCGGGGACATCAGTCACTGGGGCCAACGTCCTGACTTTC.

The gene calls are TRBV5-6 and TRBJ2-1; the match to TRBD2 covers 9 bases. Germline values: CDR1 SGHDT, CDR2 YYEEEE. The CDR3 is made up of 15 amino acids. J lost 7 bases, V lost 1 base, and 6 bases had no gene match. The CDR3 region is CASSLPGLAHNEQFF. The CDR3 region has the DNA TGTGCCAGCAGCTTGCCGGGACTAGCCCATAATGAGCAGTTCTTC.

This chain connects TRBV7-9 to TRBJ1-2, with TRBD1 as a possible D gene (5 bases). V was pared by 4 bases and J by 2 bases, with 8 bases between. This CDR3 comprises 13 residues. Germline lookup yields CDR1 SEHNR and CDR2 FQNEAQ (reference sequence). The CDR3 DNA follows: TGTGCCAGCAGCTCGGGACGAAACTATGGCTACACCTTC. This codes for CASSSGRNYGYTF.

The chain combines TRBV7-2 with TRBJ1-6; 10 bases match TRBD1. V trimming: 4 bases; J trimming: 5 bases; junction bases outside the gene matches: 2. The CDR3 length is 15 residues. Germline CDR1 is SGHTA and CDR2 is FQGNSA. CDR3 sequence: CASSWTGGNNSPLHF. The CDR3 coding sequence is TGTGCCAGCAGCTGGACAGGGGGGAATAATTCACCCCTCCACTTT.

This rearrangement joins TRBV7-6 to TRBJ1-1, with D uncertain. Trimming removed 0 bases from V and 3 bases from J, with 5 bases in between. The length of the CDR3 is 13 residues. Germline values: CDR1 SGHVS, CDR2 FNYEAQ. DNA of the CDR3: TGTGCCAGCAGCTTAGCGCTCGACACTGAAGCTTTCTTT. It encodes CASSLALDTEAFF.

The CDR3 protein is CASSSHRVSGELFF. In DNA, the CDR3 is TGCGCCAGCAGCTCCCACAGGGTCTCCGGGGAGCTGTTTTTT. The genes are TRBV5-1 and TRBJ2-2; D perhaps matches TRBD1 (6 bases). With 3 bases removed from V and 6 bases from J, the gap between germline ends came to 12 bases. The CDR3 spans 14 residues. Germline CDR1 SGHRS, CDR2 YFSETQ.

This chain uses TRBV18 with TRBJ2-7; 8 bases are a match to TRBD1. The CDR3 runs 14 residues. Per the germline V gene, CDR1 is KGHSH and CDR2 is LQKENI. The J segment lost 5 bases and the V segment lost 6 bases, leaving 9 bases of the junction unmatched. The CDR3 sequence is CASSRDDRGNEQYF. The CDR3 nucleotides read TGTGCCAGCTCCCGGGACGACAGGGGTAACGAGCAGTACTTC.

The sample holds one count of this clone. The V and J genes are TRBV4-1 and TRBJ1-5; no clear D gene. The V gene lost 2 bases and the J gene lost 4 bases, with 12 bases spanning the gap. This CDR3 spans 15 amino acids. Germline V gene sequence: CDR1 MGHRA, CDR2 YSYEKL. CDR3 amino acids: CASSQTPQENQPQHF. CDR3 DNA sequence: TGCGCCAGCAGCCAAACCCCGCAGGAAAATCAGCCCCAGCATTTT.

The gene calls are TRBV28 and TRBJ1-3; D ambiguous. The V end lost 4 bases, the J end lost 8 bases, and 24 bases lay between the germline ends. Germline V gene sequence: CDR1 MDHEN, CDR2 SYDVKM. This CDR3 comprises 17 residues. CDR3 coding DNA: TGTGCCAGCAGTTCGAGGGTGGAGTACGCCGAGAGGGACACCATATATTTT. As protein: CASSSRVEYAERDTIYF.

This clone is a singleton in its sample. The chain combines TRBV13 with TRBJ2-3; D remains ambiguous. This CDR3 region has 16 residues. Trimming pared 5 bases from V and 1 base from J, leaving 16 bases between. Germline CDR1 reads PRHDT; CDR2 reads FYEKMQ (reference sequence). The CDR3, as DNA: TGTGCCAGCAGCCAACGCTTAAGAGGCCGCACAGATACGCAGTATTTT. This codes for CASSQRLRGRTDTQYF.

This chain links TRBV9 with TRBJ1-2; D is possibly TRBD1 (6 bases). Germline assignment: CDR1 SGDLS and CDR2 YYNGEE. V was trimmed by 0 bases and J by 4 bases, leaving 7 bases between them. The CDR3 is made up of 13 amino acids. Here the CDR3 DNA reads TGTGCCAGCAGCGTAGGGACAGCCTATGGCTACACCTTC. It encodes CASSVGTAYGYTF.

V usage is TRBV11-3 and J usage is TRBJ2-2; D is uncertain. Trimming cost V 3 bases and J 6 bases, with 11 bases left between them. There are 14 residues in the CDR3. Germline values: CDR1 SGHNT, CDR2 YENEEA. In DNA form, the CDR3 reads TGTGCCAGCAGCTTGGTGTCAGTCGCCGGGGAGCTGTTTTTT. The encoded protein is CASSLVSVAGELFF.

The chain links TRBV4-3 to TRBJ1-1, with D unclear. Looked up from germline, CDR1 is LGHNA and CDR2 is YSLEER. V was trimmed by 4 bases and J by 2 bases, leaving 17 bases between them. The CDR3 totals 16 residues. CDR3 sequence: CASSREGPPLNTEAFF. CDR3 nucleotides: TGCGCCAGCAGCCGAGAGGGTCCTCCCCTTAACACTGAAGCTTTCTTT.